Each of the 29 T cell receptor beta chains below was sequenced from the same sample in a study of blood T cells in healthy people across ages. Combining a sample-barcoded 5' primer with a J-beta primer mix, a second PCR ran for roughly 6 to 11 cycles. TCRdb analysed the 5' RACE reads with MiXCR anew, one entry per CDR3 protein. The data contain around 580,000 distinct CDR3 sequences, around 50% of them singletons. Sequencing used blood. All receptors derive from an elderly man in good health.

The J gene is TRBJ2-1, the V gene TRBV15; D is possibly TRBD2 (6 bases). CDR3 length: 14 residues. The germline CDR1 and CDR2 sequences are LNHNV and YYDKDF (reference sequence). The germline V and J ends were trimmed by 3 bases and 6 bases, with 12 bases remaining between them. CDR3 residues: CATSRMTSPNEQFF. CDR3 DNA: TGTGCCACCAGCAGGATGACTAGTCCCAATGAGCAGTTCTTC.

In DNA, the CDR3 is TGCGCCAGCAGCCCGAGGCAGACTCAAGAGACCCAGTACTTC. Amino acid sequence: CASSPRQTQETQYF. The gene calls are TRBV5-1 and TRBJ2-5; D not certain. There are 14 residues in the CDR3. V lost 4 bases and J lost 2, with 12 bases in between. Per germline, CDR1 SGHRS and CDR2 YFSETQ.

Note on this clonotype: A much larger clone is a single base away; this may be a read error. The chain has TRBV7-3 and TRBJ2-6, with 7 bases aligning to TRBD2. The CDR3 covers 17 residues. Per germline, CDR1 SGHTA and CDR2 FQGTGA. CDR3 nucleotide sequence: TGTGCCAGCCGCTTACTAGCGCTGGGCTCTGGGGCCAACGTCCTGACTTTC. Protein: CASRLLALGSGANVLTF.

This clonotype was found many times. The gene calls are TRBV15 and TRBJ2-1, with D perhaps matching TRBD1 (5 bases). This CDR3 has 15 residues. CDR1 LNHNV and CDR2 YYDKDF come from the germline V gene (reference sequence). Trimming removed 0 bases at V and 5 bases at J, with 11 bases between. The CDR3 loop is CATSRDQGPNNEQFF. The CDR3 DNA sequence: TGTGCCACCAGCAGAGATCAGGGCCCAAACAATGAGCAGTTCTTC.

This chain's CDR3 is CSATDSGGPGETQYF. As DNA, the CDR3 is TGCAGTGCTACCGACAGCGGGGGGCCCGGAGAGACCCAGTACTTC. The rearrangement links TRBV20-1 to TRBJ2-5; 9 bases are a match to TRBD2. V trimming: 4 bases; J trimming: 4 bases; junction bases outside the gene matches: 10. The CDR3 contains 15 residues. Germline V gives CDR1 DFQATT, CDR2 SNEGSKA (reference sequence).

The chain carries TRBV4-3 and TRBJ2-7, with 9 nucleotides matching TRBD2. The length of the CDR3 is 15 residues. V gave up 2 bases and J gave up 4 bases; unmatched junction bases: 6. Germline CDR1 and CDR2: LGHNA and YSLEER. CDR3 in amino acids: CASSQLAGTNYEQYF. CDR3 nucleotide sequence: TGCGCCAGCAGCCAACTAGCGGGGACAAATTACGAGCAGTACTTC.

The chain uses TRBV20-1 and TRBJ1-2; 7 bases are a match to TRBD1. There are 13 residues in the CDR3. The germline gives CDR1 DFQATT, CDR2 SNEGSKA (reference sequence). The ends lost 2 bases at V and 3 bases at J; junction bases unmatched: 3. CDR3 region: CSARPDRDYGYTF. The DNA of the CDR3 is TGCAGTGCTAGACCTGACAGGGACTATGGCTACACCTTC.

This clonotype was counted only a few times. This sequence joins TRBV7-3 and TRBJ2-1, with 7 nucleotides matching TRBD2. Germline CDR1 SGHTA, CDR2 FQGTGA. With 4 bases clipped from V and 0 bases from J, the junction kept 9 bases outside the gene matches. CDR3 length equals 17 residues. The CDR3 is CASSSIAGSSSYNEQFF. The CDR3 DNA reads TGTGCCAGCAGCTCGATAGCGGGTTCTAGCTCCTACAATGAGCAGTTCTTC. Complete variable domain (other parts from reference TRBV7-3 and TRBJ2-1): GAGVSQTPSNKVTEKGKYVELRCDPISGHTALYWYRQSLGQGPEFLIYFQGTGAADDSGLPNDRFFAVRPEGSVSTLKIQRTERGDSAVYLCASSSIAGSSSYNEQFFGPGTRLTVL.

V is TRBV20-1 and J is TRBJ1-1; D perhaps matches TRBD1 (5 bases). The V gene lost 3 bases and the J gene lost 4 bases, with 15 bases spanning the gap. In germline, CDR1 is DFQATT, CDR2 SNEGSKA (reference sequence). This CDR3 has 14 amino acids. The DNA of the CDR3 is TGCAGTGCTAGTCCAGGGTCGGGTGGCACTGAAGCTTTCTTT. It specifies CSASPGSGGTEAFF.

The chain links TRBV2 to TRBJ2-1; TRBD1 might be the D (5 bases). This CDR3 has 13 residues. Germline CDR1 and CDR2: SNHLY and FYNNEI. V dropped 6 bases and J dropped 5 bases, with 11 bases sitting between them. The CDR3 here is CASRKGLDNEQFF. CDR3 bases: TGTGCCAGCAGGAAGGGGTTGGACAATGAGCAGTTCTTC.

This clonotype was observed many times. The V gene is TRBV27, the J gene TRBJ1-2; D unresolved. V was shortened by 5 bases and J by 1 base, with 11 bases between the two germline ends. Germline assignment: CDR1 MNHEY and CDR2 SMNVEV (reference sequence). The CDR3 has 14 residues. CDR3 loop: CASSTTVGNYGYTF. CDR3 nucleotides: TGTGCCAGCAGTACTACCGTAGGTAACTATGGCTACACCTTC.

The J gene is TRBJ2-7, the V gene TRBV5-8; D gene unclear. The J call is uncertain, as TRBJ2-5 better fits the DNA end. Per germline, CDR1 SGHTS and CDR2 YDEGEE. The CDR3 extends over 12 amino acids. The DNA of the CDR3 is TGTGCCAGCAGCCACCTTTGGGAGACCCAGTACTTC. It yields the protein CASSHLWETQYF.

The sample holds one count of this clonotype. The CDR3 DNA reads TGTGCCAGCTATTCCCAGGGCAATGAGCAGTTCTTC. Translating gives CASYSQGNEQFF. The V and J genes are TRBV6-5 and TRBJ2-1, with D perhaps TRBD1 (5 bases). Trimming shortened V by 8 bases and J by 6 bases, and 11 bases separated the two germline ends. Germline CDR1 reads MNHEY; CDR2 reads SVGAGI. The CDR3 consists of 12 residues.

The V call is TRBV11-1, the J call TRBJ2-6; TRBD1 aligns across 9 bases. The CDR3 is 19 amino acids. After removal of 2 bases from V and 2 bases from J, the junction contained 10 bases not matched to a gene. Germline-derived CDR1 and CDR2 are SGHAT and FQDESV (reference sequence). CDR3 region: CASSLLRAGTGPGANVLTF. DNA of the CDR3: TGTGCCAGCAGCTTATTACGGGCGGGGACAGGGCCTGGGGCCAACGTCCTGACTTTC. The whole variable domain, remainder taken from reference TRBV11-1 and TRBJ2-6, is EAEVAQSPRYKITEKSQAVAFWCDPISGHATLYWYRQILGQGPELLVQFQDESVVDDSQLPKDRFSAERLKGVDSTLKIQPAELGDSAMYLCASSLLRAGTGPGANVLTFGAGSRLTVL.

This clonotype was detected only a few times. The genes are TRBV27 and TRBJ1-1; TRBD1 might be the D (5 bases). V was shortened by 6 bases and J by 1 base, with 15 bases between the two germline ends. CDR3 length: 15 amino acids. In germline, CDR1 is MNHEY, CDR2 SMNVEV (reference sequence). The CDR3 DNA follows: TGTGCCAGCAGCAAAGGCGGGGCATCGAACACTGAAGCTTTCTTT. It encodes CASSKGGASNTEAFF.

The chain recombines TRBV9 with TRBJ1-2; TRBD1 is a possible D gene (5 bases). The CDR3 covers 14 residues. V lost 3 bases to trimming and J lost 4 bases, with 13 bases between them. Looked up from germline, CDR1 is SGDLS and CDR2 is YYNGEE. This CDR3 reads CASSADGGGYGYTF. As DNA, the CDR3 is TGTGCCAGCAGCGCAGACGGGGGAGGCTATGGCTACACCTTC.

This clonotype was seen more than once but under ten times. This sequence joins TRBV7-2 and TRBJ2-7; D is ambiguous. Between the trimmed V and J ends, which lost 8 bases and 4 bases, there was a span of 6 bases. Germline V lookup: CDR1 SGHTA, CDR2 FQGNSA. This CDR3 is 10 amino acids long. CDR3 bases: TGTGCCAGCCTGGCGTACGAGCAGTACTTC. This gives the protein CASLAYEQYF.

In its sample, this clonotype was seen a few times. The chain carries TRBV7-3 and TRBJ2-7; a possible D gene is TRBD2 (6 bases). The length of the CDR3 is 13 residues. V was trimmed by 4 bases and J by 7 bases, leaving 14 bases between them. The germline CDR1 and CDR2 sequences are SGHTA and FQGTGA. This CDR3 reads CASSYIPGGEQYF. For the CDR3, the DNA is TGTGCCAGCAGCTATATCCCCGGGGGAGAGCAGTACTTC.

The chain couples TRBV29-1 to TRBJ1-2; 9 bases agree with TRBD1. J lost 7 bases, V lost 3 bases, and 6 bases had no gene match. The CDR3 totals 13 residues. CDR1 is SQVTM and CDR2 is ANQGSEA in the germline V gene. The CDR3 here is CSVEGTGLSGYTF. As DNA, the CDR3 is TGCAGCGTTGAGGGGACAGGGCTCAGTGGCTACACCTTC.

The V gene is TRBV27, the J gene TRBJ2-1; D may match TRBD1 or TRBD2 (6 bases each). This CDR3 has 14 amino acids. V gave up 1 base and J gave up 7 bases, with 11 bases separating them. Germline CDR1 MNHEY, CDR2 SMNVEV (reference sequence). CDR3: CASSLWGARNEQFF. CDR3 nucleotide sequence: TGTGCCAGCAGTTTATGGGGGGCGCGGAATGAGCAGTTCTTC.

This rearrangement joins TRBV7-9 to TRBJ2-7; 8 nucleotides match TRBD1. The trim removed 4 bases at V and 6 bases at J, leaving 5 bases unmatched. The CDR3 sequence is 13 residues long. CDR1 is SEHNR, CDR2 FQNEAQ, per germline (reference sequence). CDR3 amino acids: CASSCNGQGEQYF. DNA of the CDR3: TGTGCCAGCAGCTGTAACGGACAGGGCGAGCAGTACTTC.

Only a few counts were recorded for this clonotype. The chain recombines TRBV10-3 with TRBJ2-3; D may match TRBD1 or TRBD2 (5 bases each). The CDR3 covers 15 residues. The V end was cut by 3 bases, the J end by 2 bases, with 12 bases between. Germline V gives CDR1 ENHRY, CDR2 SYGVKD. The CDR3 coding sequence is TGTGCCATCAGTGAACTAGGGGATTTCACAGATACGCAGTATTTT. This translates into CAISELGDFTDTQYF.

This clonotype was detected a few times. The chain combines TRBV29-1 with TRBJ1-2; D not certain. Germline V gene sequence: CDR1 SQVTM, CDR2 ANQGSEA. This CDR3 region has 13 residues. With 4 bases removed from V and 3 bases from J, the gap between germline ends came to 12 bases. In nucleotides, the CDR3 is TGCAGCGTTGGTACGGGGAACGACTATGGCTACACCTTC. It specifies CSVGTGNDYGYTF.

This clonotype showed up just a few times. V usage is TRBV7-2 and J usage is TRBJ2-7; D may be TRBD2 (5 bases). CDR1 is SGHTA and CDR2 is FQGNSA in the germline V gene. This CDR3 is built from 14 residues. V lost 5 bases to trimming and J lost 4 bases, with 15 bases between them. The DNA of the CDR3 is TGTGCCAGCAGCCCCGGGGTGGCACGATACGAGCAGTACTTC. Translated, it gives CASSPGVARYEQYF.

This rearrangement joins TRBV20-1 to TRBJ2-1; 10 nucleotides align to TRBD2. Germline CDR1 and CDR2: DFQATT and SNEGSKA (reference sequence). There are 14 residues in the CDR3. The J segment lost 5 bases and the V segment lost 6 bases, leaving 7 bases of the junction unmatched. In DNA form, the CDR3 reads TGCAGTGCCACCCTAGCGGGAGTGAACAATGAGCAGTTCTTC. Translation: CSATLAGVNNEQFF.

At least ten counts were recorded for this clonotype. The chain couples TRBV20-1 to TRBJ1-2; 7 bases match TRBD1. The CDR3 is 16 residues long. With 1 base clipped from V and 0 bases from J, the junction kept 8 bases outside the gene matches. The germline gives CDR1 DFQATT, CDR2 SNEGSKA (reference sequence). For the CDR3, the DNA is TGCAGTGCTAGAGCCCCCCGGGACAGAGCTAACTATGGCTACACCTTC. Translation gives CSARAPRDRANYGYTF.

V usage is TRBV7-2 and J usage is TRBJ2-1, with 7 positions matching TRBD2. The CDR3 sequence is 16 residues long. V lost 1 base and J lost 3; bases outside the gene matches: 6. Germline CDR1 and CDR2: SGHTA and FQGNSA. CDR3 region: CASSLGHSSGYNEQFF. The CDR3 DNA follows: TGTGCCAGCAGCTTAGGGCACTCTAGCGGCTACAATGAGCAGTTCTTC.

This clonotype was observed many times. Just one base apart from a much larger clone, this may be a read error. The rearrangement joins TRBV20-1 to TRBJ2-7; tentatively, D is TRBD1 (5 bases). This CDR3 has 15 amino acids. Germline values: CDR1 DFQATT, CDR2 SNEGSKA (reference sequence). V was pared by 1 base and J by 0 bases, with 13 bases between. CDR3 residues: CSARAAGPTSYEQYF. DNA for the CDR3: TGCAGTGCTAGAGCCGCAGGGCCAACCTCCTACGAGCAGTACTTC.

The V and J genes are TRBV29-1 and TRBJ2-7, with a weak D call TRBD2 (5 bases). The CDR3 has 12 amino acids. CDR1 is SQVTM, CDR2 ANQGSEA, per germline. Trimming stripped 3 bases from V and 4 bases from J, with 10 bases between. CDR3 loop: CSVEGRGYEQYF. In DNA form, the CDR3 reads TGCAGCGTTGAGGGAAGAGGGTACGAGCAGTACTTC.